A single sample gave rise to the 16 T cell receptor beta chains below, sequenced in a study of T cell clonality in common variable immunodeficiency. Study-level findings and limits: In common variable immunodeficiency, TCR beta chains reportedly carried fewer deletions and N-nucleotide insertions.

Antigens for these TCRs are unknown. Generated by immunoSEQ multiplex PCR, the TCRdb table keeps only in-frame clones and is missing some. This sample comprises 7,000 to 9,000 clones, none seen once only. Sequencing used peripheral blood mononuclear cells. These receptor sequences come from a human donor with common variable immunodeficiency.

Note on this clone: Read sequence stops 3 residues before the CDR3 end, and the germline J gene provides the missing end. V gene TRBV7-9 combines with J gene TRBJ2-7; 7 nucleotides agree with TRBD1. Looked up from germline, CDR1 is SEHNR and CDR2 is FQNEAQ (reference sequence). Unmatched junction bases numbered 9, after V lost 5 bases and J lost 2 bases. The CDR3 spans 15 residues. The CDR3 reads CASSHRDSRTYEQYF. CDR3 bases read: TGTGCCAGCAGCCACCGGGACAGCCGAACCTACGAG.

This clone turned up a few times. The CDR3 end falls 3 residues outside the read, so it is completed with the germline J gene. The chain uses TRBV7-2 and TRBJ2-1; tentatively, D is TRBD2 (6 bases). Between the trimmed V and J ends, which lost 7 bases and 6 bases, there was a span of 19 bases. The CDR3 length is 15 residues. CDR1 and CDR2 (germline): SGHTA, FQGNSA. This chain's CDR3 is CASTHRGLSVNEQFF. CDR3 bases read: TGTGCCAGCACCCACCGGGGACTGTCCGTCAATGAG.

This clone was recorded a few times. Read coverage stops 3 residues before the CDR3 terminus; the germline J gene supplies the remainder. V and J are TRBV6-2 or TRBV6-3 and TRBJ2-7, with 11 bases lining up with TRBD1. Trimming at V came to 6 bases and at J to 5 bases, leaving 9 bases not matched to a gene. The CDR3 has 15 amino acids. Germline CDR1 and CDR2: MNHEY and SVGEGT. CDR3 in amino acids: CASRRLGQGVHEQYF. The CDR3 bases that were read are TGTGCCAGCAGGAGACTGGGACAGGGGGTCCACGAG.

With respect to this clone: The read falls 3 residues short of the CDR3 end, and the missing part is taken from the germline J gene. V usage is TRBV20-1 and J usage is TRBJ2-1; 7 nucleotides align to TRBD1. V shed 0 bases and J 5 bases; nucleotides not matched to a gene: 7. CDR3 length equals 15 residues. Germline CDR1 is DFQATT and CDR2 is SNEGSKA (reference sequence). CDR3 residues: CSARDVRGSDNEQFF. Partial CDR3 DNA: TGCAGTGCTAGAGATGTCAGGGGGTCCGACAATGAG.

About this clone: The read is 3 residues too short to cover the CDR3 end, so that end is filled in from the germline J gene. The chain recombines TRBV7-9 with TRBJ2-1; 11 bases map to TRBD2. This CDR3 spans 14 amino acids. V lost 7 bases to trimming and J lost 9 bases; unmatched junction nucleotides: 8. Germline lookup yields CDR1 SEHNR and CDR2 FQNEAQ (reference sequence). The CDR3 bases that were read are TGTGCCAGCATCAATAGCGGGAGGGCCTTTGAG. Amino acid sequence: CASINSGRAFE. The whole CDR3 sequence reads CASINSGRAFEQFF. Using reference TRBV7-9 and TRBJ2-1 for the parts outside the CDR3, the full variable domain is DTGVSQNPRHKITKRGQNVTFRCDPISEHNRLYWYRQTLGQGPEFLTYFQNEAQLEKSRLLSDRFSAERPKGSFSTLEIQRTEQGDSAMYLCASINSGRAFEQFFGPGTRLTVL.

In its sample, this clone ranks as medium-sized (0.01 to 0.1%). The sequence runs out 3 residues before the end of the CDR3; the remainder is reconstructed from the germline J gene. The chain carries TRBV18 and TRBJ2-3; 7 bases line up with TRBD1. V lost 2 bases and J lost 3; bases outside the gene matches: 8. The CDR3 is made up of 16 amino acids. Germline V gene sequence: CDR1 KGHSH, CDR2 LQKENI. CDR3 DNA (partial): TGTGCCAGCTCACCAACCCGGGACAGAAATACAGATACG. Translation: CASSPTRDRNTDT. The complete CDR3 protein is CASSPTRDRNTDTQYF.

A few counts support this clone. With the read ending 3 residues before the CDR3 end, the germline J gene is used to fill in that end. The chain couples TRBV20-1 to TRBJ2-1; maybe TRBD2 (7 bases). This CDR3 contains 15 residues. V was shortened by 3 bases and J by 3 bases, with 15 bases between the two germline ends. Germline assignment: CDR1 DFQATT and CDR2 SNEGSKA (reference sequence). The CDR3 loop is CSASEGGRDYNEQFF. Incomplete CDR3 DNA: TGCAGTGCTAGTGAGGGGGGGAGGGACTACAATGAG.

This clone turned up a few times. The read terminates 3 residues before the CDR3 end, so the remaining end is supplied by the germline J gene. The rearrangement links TRBV7-2 to TRBJ2-7; TRBD1 matches 8 bases. CDR3 length: 18 amino acids. Germline values: CDR1 SGHTA, CDR2 FQGNSA. Germline trimming cut 0 bases from V and 2 bases from J; bases unmatched to any gene: 12. The CDR3 here is CASSLAGDRLLIAYEQYF. Partial CDR3 DNA: TGTGCCAGCAGCTTAGCGGGGGACAGGCTTTTAATTGCCTACGAG.

Worth noting for this clone: The read ends 3 residues shy of where the CDR3 ends; the end is completed using the germline J gene. The rearrangement uses TRBV5-1 and TRBJ1-1; TRBD1 matches at 7 bases. Germline V CDR1 and CDR2: SGHRS, YFSETQ. The CDR3 sequence is 16 residues long. V lost 4 bases, J lost 0 bases, and 9 bases stayed unmatched. The CDR3 DNA, read in part, is TGCGCCAGCAGCCCTACAGGGGCAGAGGTGAACACTGAA. Amino acid sequence: CASSPTGAEVNTE. The entire CDR3 protein is CASSPTGAEVNTEAFF.

Only a few counts were recorded for this clone. The sequence runs out 3 residues before the end of the CDR3; the remainder is reconstructed from the germline J gene. V usage is TRBV19 and J usage is TRBJ2-7; TRBD2 might be the D (5 bases). Germline V lookup: CDR1 LNHDA, CDR2 SQIVND (reference sequence). This CDR3 contains 15 residues. With 5 bases removed from V and 0 bases from J, the gap between germline ends came to 14 bases. The CDR3 bases that were read are TGTGCCAGTAGTGTGGACTCCCGAGGCTCCTACGAG. Translating gives CASSVDSRGSYE. The CDR3 reads in full as CASSVDSRGSYEQYF. The entire variable domain, with the rest obtained from reference TRBV19 and TRBJ2-7, is as follows: DGGITQSPKYLFRKEGQNVTLSCEQNLNHDAMYWYRQDPGQGLRLIYYSQIVNDFQKGDIAEGYSVSREKKESFPLTVTSAQKNPTAFYLCASSVDSRGSYEQYFGPGTRLTVT.

This clone came up a few times. The DNA ends 3 residues before the CDR3 does, and the rest of the CDR3 is filled in from the germline J gene. The gene calls are TRBV7-6 and TRBJ2-1; 12 bases fit TRBD2. V lost 4 bases to trimming and J lost 4 bases; unmatched junction nucleotides: 8. The V gene's germline CDR1 is SGHVS and CDR2 FNYEAQ. The CDR3 length is 17 residues. CDR3 DNA (partial): TGTGCCAGCAGCTCCCCTAGCGGGAGGGCCGAATACAATGAG. It yields the protein CASSSPSGRAEYNE. The whole CDR3 reads CASSSPSGRAEYNEQFF.

This clone was detected only a few times. The read comes to an end 3 residues before the CDR3 does, leaving the germline J gene to fill in the end. This chain joins TRBV20-1 and TRBJ2-5, with D unresolved. Germline CDR1 is DFQATT and CDR2 is SNEGSKA (reference sequence). The V end lost 8 bases, the J end lost 1 base, and 8 bases lay between the germline ends. The CDR3 totals 11 residues. The CDR3 DNA, read in part, is TGCAGTACAGAATTCCAAGAGACC. Translating it yields CSTEFQET. The full CDR3 reads CSTEFQETQYF.

This clone came up a few times. The read terminates 3 residues before the CDR3 end, so the remaining end is supplied by the germline J gene. The chain links TRBV18 to TRBJ2-1; the match to TRBD1 covers 7 bases. Germline values: CDR1 KGHSH, CDR2 LQKENI. This CDR3 has 13 amino acids. J gave up 8 bases and V 5 bases, and 6 bases lay outside the gene matches. The covered CDR3 bases are TGTGCCAGCTCATCCCGACAGGGCCATGAG. Translated, it gives CASSSRQGHE. The entire CDR3 protein is CASSSRQGHEQFF.

This clone turned up a few times. The read terminates 3 residues ahead of where the CDR3 ends, so the germline J gene completes it. V gene TRBV19 combines with J gene TRBJ1-1; D is uncertain. V lost 11 bases and J lost 3, with 13 bases in between. The germline V gene encodes CDR1 LNHDA and CDR2 SQIVND (reference sequence). This CDR3 comprises 12 residues. The part of the CDR3 DNA that was read is TGTGCCTCAACGCGGGTTTACACTGAA. Amino acid sequence: CASTRVYTE. The whole CDR3 protein reads CASTRVYTEAFF.

The part of the CDR3 DNA that was read is TGTGCCAGCAGCTTAGCGAGGGCTAGCGGGATACCTCGGGAGACC. Its translation is CASSLARASGIPRET. The complete CDR3 reads CASSLARASGIPRETQYF. This chain joins TRBV7-2 and TRBJ2-5; 9 positions match TRBD2. The read ends 3 residues shy of where the CDR3 ends; the end is completed using the germline J gene. The trim removed 0 bases at V and 5 bases at J, leaving 13 bases unmatched. The CDR3 extends over 18 amino acids. Germline CDR1 SGHTA, CDR2 FQGNSA.

Remarks on this clone: Read sequence stops 3 residues before the CDR3 end, and the germline J gene provides the missing end. The chain combines TRBV18 with TRBJ2-7; possibly TRBD1 for D (6 bases). V lost 4 bases to trimming and J lost 2 bases, with 18 bases between them. The CDR3 is made up of 16 amino acids. Germline CDR1 is KGHSH and CDR2 is LQKENI. The sequenced part of the CDR3 DNA is TGTGCCAGCTCACGGATCTGGGACAAGACAACCTACGAG. This encodes CASSRIWDKTTYE. The entire CDR3 protein is CASSRIWDKTTYEQYF.